This T cell receptor beta chain was obtained from a study of T cells after somatic rescue of genetic block. Deletions cut 0 bases from V and 2 bases from J, with 14 bases between. Germline CDR1 SGDLS, CDR2 YYNGEE. This CDR3 contains 16 residues. Generated by immunoSEQ multiplex PCR, the TCRdb table keeps only in-frame clones and is missing some. The sample lists tens of thousands of clones, around 90% seen once, with roughly 1.7% in the top ten. Sequencing was done on a sample of peripheral blood mononuclear cells (PBMCs). The chain has TRBV9 and TRBJ2-5; maybe TRBD2 (6 bases). The receptor comes from a woman younger than 35. This CDR3 is CASSVVQAGGQETQYF. CDR3 in DNA: TGTGCCAGCAGCGTAGTCCAGGCCGGGGGACAAGAGACCCAGTACTTC.